This passage covers 8 T cell receptor beta chains from one sample sequenced in a study of CD8 T cells in ankylosing spondylitis listed by TCRdb under 2017. The protocol used for the library was 5' RACE. The data were produced on an Illumina HiSeq 2500. TCRdb applied fastp at Q25 and MiXCR to the public reads, then kept only in-frame beta chains. Entries that share a CDR3 protein sequence are merged under the most common genes and DNA. Within this sample are about 800,000 distinct CDR3 sequences, with 10% to 15% of them counted one time only. The biggest ten clones account for roughly 0.51% of the sample. Study-wide findings and limitations: Blood from ankylosing spondylitis patients appeared to be characterized by a TCR beta motif composed of about 8 highly homologous amino acid variants.

No antigen has been assigned to these receptors. The sample was blood, either unsorted or a sorted T cell fraction (not recorded which). These receptors were taken from a male donor with ankylosing spondylitis.

This clonotype has at least ten counts. This rearrangement joins TRBV7-2 to TRBJ2-1, with 7 bases that match TRBD2. J lost 0 bases, V lost 4 bases, and 3 bases had no gene match. In germline, CDR1 is SGHTA, CDR2 FQGNSA. The CDR3 has 15 amino acids. CDR3 amino acids: CASSSSGTSYNEQFF. The DNA of the CDR3 is TGTGCCAGCAGCTCCAGCGGGACCTCCTACAATGAGCAGTTCTTC.

The genes are TRBV11-3 and TRBJ1-2; a weak D match, TRBD1 (5 bases). This CDR3 spans 17 amino acids. Trimming pared 5 bases from V and 0 bases from J, leaving 19 bases between. CDR1 and CDR2 from the germline V gene are SGHNT and YENEEA. The CDR3 bases are TGTGCCAGCAGCCCTCGTCGGAGGGACCAGGCTAACTATGGCTACACCTTC. Its translation is CASSPRRRDQANYGYTF.

This clonotype appeared once. The rearrangement links TRBV3-1 to TRBJ1-1, with TRBD1 as a possible D gene (6 bases). This CDR3 spans 17 amino acids. Germline values: CDR1 LGHDT, CDR2 YNNKEL (reference sequence). Trimming cost V 1 base and J 5 bases, with 20 bases left between them. CDR3 DNA sequence: TGTGCCAGCAGCCAAGGGGGGCGATGGGAGTCGGGGACTGAAGCTTTCTTT. This codes for CASSQGGRWESGTEAFF.

In this sample, this clonotype turned up a few times. This rearrangement joins TRBV5-1 to TRBJ2-1, with a weak D call TRBD2 (6 bases). The germline V gene has CDR1 SGHRS and CDR2 YFSETQ. The CDR3 is made up of 14 amino acids. The V gene lost 1 base and the J gene lost 6 bases, with 11 bases spanning the gap. CDR3 DNA: TGCGCCAGCAGCTTGTTGCAGGGAGGCAATGAGCAGTTCTTC. Translation: CASSLLQGGNEQFF. Full variable domain (rest looked up from reference TRBV5-1 and TRBJ2-1): KAGVTQTPRYLIKTRGQQVTLSCSPISGHRSVSWYQQTPGQGLQFLFEYFSETQRNKGNFPGRFSGRQFSNSRSEMNVSTLELGDSALYLCASSLLQGGNEQFFGPGTRLTVL.

The chain recombines TRBV18 with TRBJ2-5; 9 nucleotides align to TRBD1. The germline V gene encodes CDR1 KGHSH and CDR2 LQKENI. Trimming at V came to 3 bases and at J to 4 bases, leaving 9 bases not matched to a gene. This CDR3 spans 16 amino acids. The CDR3 region is CASSPLPGQGAETQYF. Here the CDR3 DNA reads TGTGCCAGCTCACCCCTCCCGGGACAGGGAGCAGAGACCCAGTACTTC. The variable domain in full, completed from reference TRBV18 and TRBJ2-5, reads NAGVMQNPRHLVRRRGQEARLRCSPMKGHSHVYWYRQLPEEGLKFMVYLQKENIIDESGMPKERFSAEFPKEGPSILRIQQVVRGDSAAYFCASSPLPGQGAETQYFGPGTRLLVL.

This clonotype was counted ten times or more. This chain links TRBV6-5 with TRBJ2-1, with D maybe TRBD1 (5 bases). In germline, CDR1 is MNHEY, CDR2 SVGAGI. The V end lost 0 bases, the J end lost 5 bases, and 11 bases lay between the germline ends. The CDR3 has 15 residues. CDR3 in amino acids: CASSYSIRGNNEQFF. CDR3 nucleotide sequence: TGTGCCAGCAGTTACTCGATTAGGGGAAACAATGAGCAGTTCTTC.

This chain uses TRBV12-3 or TRBV12-4 with TRBJ2-7, with TRBD1 identical over 7 bases. CDR3 size: 14 residues. The V and J ends lost 5 bases and 4 bases, in that order; junction bases with no gene match: 8. DNA of the CDR3: TGTGCCAGCAGTGCCCGGAACAGGGGTTACGAGCAGTACTTC. Its translation: CASSARNRGYEQYF.

In this sample, this clonotype turned up many times. The V call is TRBV10-3, the J call TRBJ2-1; 8 nucleotides align to TRBD2. Germline CDR1 and CDR2: ENHRY and SYGVKD. V lost 6 bases to trimming and J lost 2 bases; unmatched junction nucleotides: 3. The CDR3 runs to 14 residues. This CDR3 is CAIRELAAYNEQFF. The CDR3 DNA follows: TGTGCCATCAGGGAACTAGCGGCCTACAATGAGCAGTTCTTC.